These T cell receptor beta chains were read from a single sample in a study of identical twins. One entry per CDR3 protein, called by TCRdb with MiXCR from the 5' RACE reads. The repertoire has approximately 890,000 distinct CDR3 sequences, around 12% of them found once; the top ten carry 1.5% to 2%. The sample also formed part of further work on yellow fever vaccine responses in identical twins.

The sample comprised PBMCs. Every receptor here comes from a woman aged 18-30 years in good health. CDR3s include the opening cysteine and the closing phenylalanine or tryptophan. The D gene is left open where the match is weak. Size values are once, few and many counts, or a class for expanded clones, and some rows have none.

v_call,clone_size,j_call,d_call,cdr3_length,cdr3_aa,cdr3_nt
TRBV5-1,-,TRBJ1-4,-,15,CASSPTELGKEKLFF,TGCGCCAGCAGCCCAACAGAGCTAGGGAAGGAAAAACTGTTTTTT
TRBV7-3,few,TRBJ2-1,-,13,CASSPQHGNEQFF,TGTGCCAGCAGCCCCCAACACGGGAATGAGCAGTTCTTC
TRBV7-7,-,TRBJ2-3,TRBD2,15,CASSRLALDRDTQYF,TGTGCCAGCAGCCGACTAGCTCTCGATCGAGATACGCAGTATTTT
TRBV12-3/TRBV12-4,many,TRBJ2-2,-,12,CASSLGGRELFF,TGTGCCAGCAGTTTAGGGGGAAGGGAGCTGTTTTTT
TRBV7-8,many,TRBJ2-7,TRBD2,14,CASRQTSGSYEQYF,TGTGCCAGCAGACAAACTAGCGGGAGCTACGAGCAGTACTTC
TRBV4-1,few,TRBJ2-3,-,16,CASSYTPEPNTDTQYF,TGCGCCAGCAGCTATACCCCGGAACCTAACACAGATACGCAGTATTTT
TRBV12-3/TRBV12-4,-,TRBJ2-1,TRBD2,15,CASSRTSGGLNEQFF,TGTGCCAGCAGTAGAACTAGCGGGGGGCTAAATGAGCAGTTCTTC
TRBV4-1,few,TRBJ2-5,TRBD1,15,CASSHPGTGKETQYF,TGCGCCAGCAGCCATCCCGGGACAGGGAAAGAGACCCAGTACTTC
TRBV12-3/TRBV12-4,few,TRBJ1-1,-,20,CASREVRDLQTWGPNTEAFF,TGTGCCAGCAGGGAAGTGCGGGACCTTCAAACTTGGGGCCCAAACACTGAAGCTTTCTTT
TRBV4-1,-,TRBJ2-7,-,17,CASSQVPPGTVAREQYF,TGCGCCAGCAGCCAAGTACCTCCGGGGACGGTGGCTAGAGAGCAGTACTTC
TRBV4-1,few,TRBJ2-5,-,13,CASSQAGSGAQYF,TGCGCCAGCAGCCAAGCGGGCTCGGGGGCCCAGTACTTC
TRBV20-1,-,TRBJ2-1,TRBD2,17,CSASRGTSGSSYNEQFF,TGCAGTGCTTCGAGGGGGACTAGCGGGAGTTCTTACAATGAGCAGTTCTTC
TRBV19,-,TRBJ2-6,TRBD1,17,CASSIGTGSSGANVLTF,TGTGCCAGTAGTATAGGGACAGGGAGCTCTGGGGCCAACGTCCTGACTTTC
TRBV6-1,-,TRBJ2-5,-,14,CASYGGGSGETQYF,TGTGCCAGCTATGGGGGGGGCAGCGGAGAGACCCAGTACTTC
TRBV11-2,-,TRBJ2-1,TRBD2,15,CASSPVAGAYNEQFF,TGTGCCAGCAGCCCCGTAGCGGGGGCCTACAATGAGCAGTTCTTC
TRBV7-8,-,TRBJ1-1,TRBD1,15,CASSPPDRGNTEAFF,TGTGCCAGCAGCCCCCCGGACAGGGGAAACACTGAAGCTTTCTTT
TRBV6-4,few,TRBJ2-3,TRBD2,15,CASSEAGGYTDTQYF,TGTGCCAGCAGTGAGGCGGGGGGCTACACAGATACGCAGTATTTT
TRBV5-1,-,TRBJ2-1,TRBD2,15,CASSSGTRSYNEQFF,TGCGCCAGCAGCTCCGGGACTAGGTCCTACAATGAGCAGTTCTTC
TRBV29-1,-,TRBJ2-5,TRBD2,15,CSAGTSGGAQETQYF,TGCAGCGCCGGGACTAGCGGGGGGGCCCAAGAGACCCAGTACTTC
TRBV3-1,-,TRBJ2-3,-,15,CASSQLHLSEDTQYF,TGTGCCAGCAGCCAATTGCACCTCTCGGAAGATACGCAGTATTTT
TRBV7-9,few,TRBJ1-1,-,11,CASSSYAEAFF,TGTGCCAGCAGCTCGTACGCTGAAGCTTTCTTT
TRBV7-2,few,TRBJ2-7,-,11,CASSRRGEQYF,TGTGCCAGCTCGAGAAGAGGAGAGCAGTACTTC
TRBV9,-,TRBJ2-3,TRBD2,17,CASSVWTSGGAADTQYF,TGTGCCAGCAGCGTATGGACTAGCGGGGGGGCGGCAGATACGCAGTATTTT
TRBV20-1,few,TRBJ1-1,-,13,CSASWPSNTEAFF,TGCAGTGCTAGCTGGCCGTCGAACACTGAAGCTTTCTTT
TRBV7-6,-,TRBJ2-2,-,14,CASSKTEYTGELFF,TGTGCCAGCAGCAAGACGGAGTACACCGGGGAGCTGTTTTTT
TRBV20-1,few,TRBJ2-1,-,17,CSASLSGAQGSYNEQFF,TGCAGTGCTAGCCTCTCGGGGGCGCAAGGCTCCTACAATGAGCAGTTCTTC
TRBV5-1,many,TRBJ2-2,-,16,CASSIEDSINTGELFF,TGCGCCAGCAGCATAGAGGACAGCATTAACACCGGGGAGCTGTTTTTT
TRBV7-9,-,TRBJ2-3,-,17,CASSSYSPDWRSDTQYF,TGTGCCAGCAGCTCCTACTCACCGGACTGGCGCTCAGATACGCAGTATTTT
TRBV28,few,TRBJ2-1,-,18,CASSLFLGGAAGNNEQFF,TGTGCCAGCAGTTTATTCCTCGGAGGGGCAGCCGGTAACAATGAGCAGTTCTTC
TRBV7-9,few,TRBJ1-1,-,14,CASSPGTLITEAFF,TGTGCCAGCAGCCCTGGGACCCTAATCACTGAAGCTTTCTTT
TRBV6-5,few,TRBJ1-1,-,14,CASSYSWTEVEAFF,TGTGCCAGCAGTTACTCATGGACAGAGGTTGAAGCTTTCTTT
TRBV12-3/TRBV12-4,-,TRBJ2-7,TRBD2,13,CASRAGGPHEQYF,TGTGCCAGCAGGGCGGGAGGGCCCCACGAGCAGTACTTC
TRBV6-1,-,TRBJ1-1,TRBD1,15,CASSVQGALNTEAFF,TGTGCCAGCAGTGTTCAGGGGGCCTTGAACACTGAAGCTTTCTTT
TRBV18,-,TRBJ1-2,TRBD1,16,CASSPIPGQGISGYTF,TGTGCCAGCTCACCGATCCCGGGACAGGGTATCAGTGGCTACACCTTC
TRBV7-9,many,TRBJ1-2,TRBD1,13,CASSLQGDYGYTF,TGTGCCAGCAGCTTACAGGGGGACTATGGCTACACCTTC
TRBV12-5,few,TRBJ2-2,-,12,CASGYNTGELFF,TGTGCTAGTGGTTACAACACCGGGGAGCTGTTTTTT
TRBV25-1,-,TRBJ2-2,-,14,CASRDVGGTGELFF,TGTGCCAGTCGTGACGTAGGCGGAACCGGGGAGCTGTTTTTT
TRBV11-2,few,TRBJ1-2,-,15,CASTLGGGLNYGYTF,TGTGCCAGCACACTGGGAGGGGGGCTCAACTATGGCTACACCTTC
TRBV7-2,-,TRBJ2-6,-,15,CASQTEFSGANVLTF,TGTGCCAGCCAGACCGAATTCTCTGGGGCCAACGTCCTGACTTTC
TRBV18,-,TRBJ1-5,-,16,CASSPAGTKKNQPQHF,TGTGCCAGCTCACCAGCCGGGACAAAGAAAAATCAGCCCCAGCATTTT
TRBV5-5,once,TRBJ1-5,-,15,CAMSPGPISCQPQHF,TGTGCCATGAGCCCTGGGCCGATTAGCTGTCAGCCCCAGCATTTT
TRBV6-1,-,TRBJ1-1,TRBD1,14,CASRPQGQNTEAFF,TGTGCCAGCAGACCACAGGGGCAGAACACTGAAGCTTTCTTT
TRBV19,-,TRBJ2-2,-,14,CASSDGGKAGELFF,TGTGCCAGTAGTGATGGCGGGAAAGCCGGGGAGCTGTTTTTT
TRBV5-1,-,TRBJ2-1,TRBD2,15,CASSFTSVSYNEQFF,TGCGCCAGCAGTTTTACTAGCGTATCCTACAATGAGCAGTTCTTC
TRBV5-1,-,TRBJ1-4,-,17,CASSLSTGLTTNEKLFF,TGCGCCAGCAGCTTGAGTACAGGCCTTACAACTAATGAAAAACTGTTTTTT
TRBV11-2,few,TRBJ1-1,TRBD1,16,CASSLGQGPLNTEAFF,TGTGCCAGCAGCCTAGGACAGGGACCTTTGAACACTGAAGCTTTCTTT
TRBV28,-,TRBJ2-6,-,16,CASRQTGQPGANVLTF,TGTGCCAGCAGGCAAACCGGACAGCCTGGGGCCAACGTCCTGACTTTC
TRBV7-9,few,TRBJ2-7,TRBD2,16,CASSLEGTSADYEQYF,TGTGCCAGCAGCTTAGAGGGGACTAGCGCTGACTACGAGCAGTACTTC
TRBV29-1,few,TRBJ2-5,TRBD1,13,CSVATGARETQYF,TGCAGCGTCGCCACAGGGGCGCGGGAGACCCAGTACTTC
TRBV3-1,few,TRBJ2-7,-,13,CASSQVLADEQYF,TGTGCCAGCAGCCAAGTCCTGGCGGACGAGCAGTACTTC
TRBV28,-,TRBJ1-1,TRBD1,17,CASSLGQGFSLNTEAFF,TGTGCCAGCAGTTTAGGACAGGGTTTTTCTTTAAACACTGAAGCTTTCTTT
TRBV3-1,many,TRBJ2-2,TRBD1,15,CASSPRQGKDGELFF,TGTGCCAGCAGCCCGCGACAGGGGAAGGACGGGGAGCTGTTTTTT
TRBV10-3,many,TRBJ2-3,-,12,CAIGRDTDTQYF,TGTGCCATCGGGCGGGACACAGATACGCAGTATTTT
TRBV7-9,-,TRBJ2-4,TRBD1,16,CASSGDRHLAKNIQYF,TGTGCCAGCAGCGGGGACAGGCACCTAGCCAAAAACATTCAGTACTTC
TRBV6-5,-,TRBJ1-2,-,16,CASSYLRDPTSYGYTF,TGTGCCAGCAGTTACCTCAGAGACCCCACGAGCTATGGCTACACCTTC
TRBV5-1,few,TRBJ1-2,-,15,CASSLFLRREYGYTF,TGCGCCAGCAGCTTATTCCTCCGCAGGGAGTATGGCTACACCTTC
TRBV12-3/TRBV12-4,few,TRBJ2-3,TRBD2,19,CASSLPQTLAGGATDTQYF,TGTGCCAGCAGTTTACCCCAAACCCTAGCGGGAGGTGCCACAGATACGCAGTATTTT
TRBV24-1,few,TRBJ2-3,-,13,CATGTGKTDTQYF,TGTGCCACCGGGACGGGGAAGACAGATACGCAGTATTTT
TRBV7-9,many,TRBJ2-1,-,15,CASSGPTGTYNEQFF,TGTGCCAGCAGCGGGCCGACCGGGACCTACAATGAGCAGTTCTTC
TRBV5-1,-,TRBJ1-6,-,15,CASSLGGAGYSPLHF,TGCGCCAGCAGCTTGGGGGGCGCCGGATATTCACCCCTCCACTTT